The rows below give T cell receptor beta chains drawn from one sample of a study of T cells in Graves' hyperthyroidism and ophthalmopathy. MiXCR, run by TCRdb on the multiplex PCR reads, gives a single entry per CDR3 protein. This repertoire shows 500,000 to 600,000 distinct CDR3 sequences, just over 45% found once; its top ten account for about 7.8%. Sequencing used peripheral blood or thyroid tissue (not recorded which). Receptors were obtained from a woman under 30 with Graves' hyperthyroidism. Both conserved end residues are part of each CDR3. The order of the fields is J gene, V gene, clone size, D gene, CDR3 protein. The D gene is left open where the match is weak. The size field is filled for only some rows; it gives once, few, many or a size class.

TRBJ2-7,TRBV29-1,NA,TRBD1,CSVYSGTGGFYEQYF
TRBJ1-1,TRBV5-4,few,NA,CASSLAPWEGDTEAFF
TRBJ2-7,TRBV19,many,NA,CASSAGSLSYEQYF
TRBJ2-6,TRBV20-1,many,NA,CSASGHWGHSGANVLTF
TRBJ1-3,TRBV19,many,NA,CASRGEPHSGNTIYF
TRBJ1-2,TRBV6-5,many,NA,CASSYSGGTGGYTF
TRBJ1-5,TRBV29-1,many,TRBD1,CSVDRRGRRQPQHF
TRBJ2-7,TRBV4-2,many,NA,CASSQAGAPFEQYF
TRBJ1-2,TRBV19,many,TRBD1,CASSVDRALSGYTF
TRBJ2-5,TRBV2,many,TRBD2,CASSEISGRPDQETQYF
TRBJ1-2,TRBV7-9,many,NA,CASSLGTQNYGYTF
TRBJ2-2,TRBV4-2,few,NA,CASSQAVGEGGELFF
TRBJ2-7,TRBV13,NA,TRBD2,CAARLAGGLDEQYF
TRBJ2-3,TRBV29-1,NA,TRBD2,CSVVGHFGGDTQYF
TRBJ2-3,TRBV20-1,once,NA,CSANDLRTDTQYF
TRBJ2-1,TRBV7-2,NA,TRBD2,CASSSRLAKAYNEQFF
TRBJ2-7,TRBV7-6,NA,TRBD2,CASSLATSGSHEQYF
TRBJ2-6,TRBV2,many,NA,CASSGPGGGSGANVLTF
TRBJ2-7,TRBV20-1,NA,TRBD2,CSAMTSGNYEQYF
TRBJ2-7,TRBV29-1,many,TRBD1,CSVVWTGAYEQYF
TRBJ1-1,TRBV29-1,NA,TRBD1,CSVERQGWSNEAFF
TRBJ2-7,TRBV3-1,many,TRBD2,CASSPGTISYEQYF
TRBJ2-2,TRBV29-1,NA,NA,CSVGIGRGSGELFF
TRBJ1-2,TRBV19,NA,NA,CASSSTSGESGGGPFYGYTF
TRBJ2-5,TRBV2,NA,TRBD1,CASSEEGAETQYF
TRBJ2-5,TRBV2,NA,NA,CASSFRTGVQETQYF
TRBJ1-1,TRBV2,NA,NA,CASSVKQGYDTEAFF
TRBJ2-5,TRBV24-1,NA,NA,CATSDGQGGETQYF
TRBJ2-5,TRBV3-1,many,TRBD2,CASSTLAEQETQYF
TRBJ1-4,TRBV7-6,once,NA,CASSPRTSGSEKLFF
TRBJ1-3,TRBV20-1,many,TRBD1,CSAGDRGTGNTIYF
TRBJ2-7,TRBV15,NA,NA,CATSMNRFAYEQYF
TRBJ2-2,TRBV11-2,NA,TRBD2,CASRGLAGVWTGELFF
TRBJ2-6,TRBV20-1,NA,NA,CSASNGWGHGTEAF
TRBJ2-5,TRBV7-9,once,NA,CASSLVGAGSVQETQYF
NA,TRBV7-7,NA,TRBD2,CATSTPSGSSYNEQFF
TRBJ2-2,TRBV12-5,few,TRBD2,CASGLGLAKSGELFF
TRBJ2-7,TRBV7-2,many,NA,CASSPTGSYEQYF
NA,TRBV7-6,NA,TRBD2,CASSLRREVFNEQFF
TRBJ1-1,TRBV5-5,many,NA,CASSLVPVNTEAFF
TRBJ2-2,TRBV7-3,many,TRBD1,CASSPGTGGAGTGELFF
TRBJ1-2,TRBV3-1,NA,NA,CASSPFSGGYTF